The 25 T cell receptor beta chains listed next were all sequenced from one sample in a study of shared clonotypes between healthy human individuals. Libraries were prepared by immunoSEQ multiplex PCR; TCRdb keeps only in-frame clonotypes and omits some of them. This table holds about 2 million clones, approximately 95% found once. Sequenced sample: naive CD4+ T cells sorted from blood. Stated subset: CD45RA+ positively selected. These receptors all stem from a man younger than 35 in good health.

The rearrangement links TRBV11-2 to TRBJ2-7; the D is unclear. Germline V gene sequence: CDR1 SGHAT, CDR2 FQNNGV. This CDR3 contains 14 residues. V lost 5 bases, J lost 3 bases, and 14 bases lay in between. CDR3 sequence (DNA): TGTGCCAGCAGCCCGTCGGTTGGAAGCTACGAGCAGTACTTC. Translated: CASSPSVGSYEQYF.

This clone came up once. The chain combines TRBV18 with TRBJ1-2; D is unclear. The CDR3 is made up of 13 amino acids. The germline V and J ends were trimmed by 2 bases and 5 bases, with 9 bases remaining between them. Germline V lookup: CDR1 KGHSH, CDR2 LQKENI. CDR3 amino acids: CASSPGELYGYTF. Here the CDR3 DNA reads TGTGCCAGCTCACCAGGGGAGCTTTATGGCTACACCTTC.

This chain links TRBV5-1 with TRBJ1-2, with no clear D. Trimming pared 0 bases from V and 5 bases from J, leaving 8 bases between. This CDR3 spans 13 amino acids. From germline, CDR1 is SGHRS and CDR2 YFSETQ. The CDR3 DNA is TGCGCCAGCAGCTTGGGTCCAGCATATGGCTACACCTTC. Amino acid sequence: CASSLGPAYGYTF. Filled out from reference TRBV5-1 and TRBJ1-2, the complete variable domain reads KAGVTQTPRYLIKTRGQQVTLSCSPISGHRSVSWYQQTPGQGLQFLFEYFSETQRNKGNFPGRFSGRQFSNSRSEMNVSTLELGDSALYLCASSLGPAYGYTFGSGTRLTVV.

This chain links TRBV10-3 with TRBJ2-3; D could derive from TRBD1 or TRBD2 (6 bases each). The CDR3 runs 15 residues. V lost 7 bases and J 3 bases, leaving 17 bases between the germline ends. The germline V gene encodes CDR1 ENHRY and CDR2 SYGVKD. CDR3 DNA sequence: TGTGCCATCAATGGAGGGGGAGAACTAACAGATACGCAGTATTTT. Translated: CAINGGGELTDTQYF.

The CDR3 loop is CASSEGQPGANVLTF. CDR3 DNA sequence: TGTGCCAGCAGCGAAGGACAGCCTGGGGCCAACGTCCTGACTTTC. This sequence joins TRBV7-9 and TRBJ2-6; D is perhaps TRBD1 (6 bases). This CDR3 contains 15 residues. Germline CDR1 SEHNR, CDR2 FQNEAQ (reference sequence). V was shortened by 5 bases and J by 2 bases, with 10 bases between the two germline ends.

The rearrangement joins TRBV6-1 to TRBJ2-5; D is unclear. V shed 8 bases and J shed 4 bases, with 17 bases lying between them. The germline gives CDR1 MNHNS, CDR2 SASEGT. CDR3 length equals 14 residues. CDR3 protein: CASPSAPEIETQYF. The DNA of the CDR3 is TGTGCCAGCCCGTCGGCCCCGGAAATAGAGACCCAGTACTTC.

The V and J genes are TRBV7-2 and TRBJ2-6; no definite D call. CDR1 and CDR2 from the germline V gene are SGHTA and FQGNSA. Trimming took off 8 bases at V and 2 bases at J, with 7 bases between the two ends. The CDR3 loop spans 13 amino acids. DNA for the CDR3: TGTGCCAGCTCCCGTACTGGGGCCAACGTCCTGACTTTC. Its protein is CASSRTGANVLTF.

There are a few counts of this clone. The chain couples TRBV7-2 to TRBJ2-7; TRBD1 might be the D (6 bases). Germline loops: CDR1 SGHTA, CDR2 FQGNSA. CDR3 length: 14 amino acids. V was trimmed by 3 bases and J by 2 bases, leaving 11 bases between them. The CDR3 here is CASSFPQGTYEQYF. The CDR3 DNA is TGTGCCAGCAGCTTCCCTCAGGGGACCTACGAGCAGTACTTC.

This clone has a single count. The genes are TRBV5-1 and TRBJ1-1; tentative D call: TRBD1 (5 bases). V lost 3 bases and J 0 bases, leaving 12 bases between the germline ends. The V gene's germline CDR1 is SGHRS and CDR2 YFSETQ. This CDR3 spans 15 amino acids. In nucleotides, the CDR3 is TGCGCCAGCAGCTCGAGAGGGACGGTGAACACTGAAGCTTTCTTT. Translated: CASSSRGTVNTEAFF.

The chain has TRBV4-2 and TRBJ2-5; unclear D gene. The CDR3 length is 13 residues. V was pared by 4 bases and J by 5 bases, with 11 bases between. Germline lookup yields CDR1 LGHNA and CDR2 YNFKEQ. As DNA, the CDR3 is TGTGCCAGCAGCCCCCGTGAAACGGAGACCCAGTACTTC. Amino acids: CASSPRETETQYF.

The rearrangement uses TRBV28 and TRBJ1-4; unclear D gene. This CDR3 comprises 14 residues. Per the germline V gene, CDR1 is MDHEN and CDR2 is SYDVKM. Trimming stripped 3 bases from V and 0 bases from J, with 5 bases between. CDR3 amino acids: CASSFSATNEKLFF. The CDR3 nucleotides read TGTGCCAGCAGTTTCAGTGCAACTAATGAAAAACTGTTTTTT.

V gene TRBV7-3 combines with J gene TRBJ2-3; D may be TRBD1 (5 bases). The CDR3 contains 14 residues. V was shortened by 4 bases and J by 1 base, with 9 bases between the two germline ends. From germline, CDR1 is SGHTA and CDR2 FQGTGA. CDR3 nucleotides: TGTGCCAGCAGCTCAGGGATGGGCACAGATACGCAGTATTTT. Protein product: CASSSGMGTDTQYF.

Written as DNA, the CDR3 is TGCGCCAGCAGCCAAGGACAGGCGCTGAACACTGAAGCTTTCTTT. It encodes CASSQGQALNTEAFF. J is TRBJ1-1 and V is TRBV4-3; D might be TRBD1 (6 bases). Trimming left V 1 base short and J 0 bases short, with 9 bases between. CDR3 size: 15 residues. Germline CDR1 is LGHNA and CDR2 is YSLEER.

V usage is TRBV5-4 and J usage is TRBJ2-7, with D possibly being TRBD2 (5 bases). Germline V lookup: CDR1 SGHNT, CDR2 YYREEE (reference sequence). This CDR3 is 13 amino acids long. V was cut by 4 bases and J by 2 bases, with 10 bases left in between. The chain's CDR3 is CASSTEEAYEQYF. The CDR3, as DNA: TGTGCCAGCAGCACGGAGGAGGCCTACGAGCAGTACTTC.

The J gene is TRBJ2-5, the V gene TRBV6-5, with unresolved D. Germline loops: CDR1 MNHEY, CDR2 SVGAGI. The CDR3 is 14 amino acids. V was pared by 5 bases and J by 6 bases, with 16 bases between. For the CDR3, the DNA is TGTGCCAGCAGTACCCCCGAACAGTCAAAGACCCAGTACTTC. This translates into CASSTPEQSKTQYF.

The V call is TRBV19, the J call TRBJ1-2; D ambiguous. The CDR3 sequence is 13 residues long. V was shortened by 5 bases and J by 8 bases, with 15 bases between the two germline ends. Germline V lookup: CDR1 LNHDA, CDR2 SQIVND (reference sequence). The CDR3 reads CASSATPGGGYTF. The CDR3 DNA sequence: TGTGCCAGTAGTGCAACACCCGGCGGGGGCTACACCTTC.

The chain joins TRBV6-6 to TRBJ2-5; the D is unclear. Trimming shortened V by 5 bases and J by 0 bases, and 4 bases separated the two germline ends. Germline V CDR1 and CDR2: MNHNY, SVGAGI (reference sequence). The CDR3 runs to 12 residues. CDR3 residues: CASSRNQETQYF. The CDR3 DNA reads TGTGCCAGCAGTCGGAACCAAGAGACCCAGTACTTC.

The chain combines TRBV30 with TRBJ2-7, with 7 bases matching TRBD2. J gave up 3 bases and V 5 bases, and 10 bases lay outside the gene matches. The CDR3 has 14 residues. CDR1 and CDR2 from the germline V gene are GTSNPN and SVGIG (reference sequence). CDR3 region: CAWCPGGGGYEQYF. The CDR3 DNA reads as TGTGCCTGGTGCCCCGGTGGGGGGGGCTACGAGCAGTACTTC.

The V gene is TRBV6-5, the J gene TRBJ1-6; the D is unclear. Trimming shortened V by 4 bases and J by 9 bases, and 19 bases separated the two germline ends. Germline lookup yields CDR1 MNHEY and CDR2 SVGAGI. This CDR3 has 16 residues. This CDR3 is CASSSSRRAGISPLHF. CDR3 nucleotide sequence: TGTGCCAGCAGTTCCTCCCGCCGGGCCGGGATTTCACCCCTCCACTTT.

This sequence joins TRBV25-1 and TRBJ1-1; D may be TRBD1 (6 bases). The length of the CDR3 is 14 residues. The germline V gene has CDR1 MGHDK and CDR2 SYGVNS. Deletions cut 6 bases from V and 0 bases from J, with 11 bases between. The CDR3 DNA sequence: TGTGCCAGCAGGCAGACAGGACTGAACACTGAAGCTTTCTTT. It yields the protein CASRQTGLNTEAFF.

The table lists this clone with a count of one. The chain joins TRBV25-1 to TRBJ2-3; maybe TRBD1 (5 bases). The CDR3 is 14 amino acids. Trimming took off 5 bases at V and 0 bases at J, with 9 bases between the two ends. In germline, CDR1 is MGHDK, CDR2 SYGVNS. The CDR3 loop is CASSTTVSTDTQYF. In nucleotides, the CDR3 is TGTGCCAGCAGTACGACAGTTAGCACAGATACGCAGTATTTT. Full variable domain (rest looked up from reference TRBV25-1 and TRBJ2-3): EADIYQTPRYLVIGTGKKITLECSQTMGHDKMYWYQQDPGMELHLIHYSYGVNSTEKGDLSSESTVSRIRTEHFPLTLESARPSHTSQYLCASSTTVSTDTQYFGPGTRLTVL.

The CDR3 sequence: CASSRGTGVKYGYTF. CDR3 nucleotide sequence: TGTGCCAGCAGCCGAGGGACAGGCGTTAAGTATGGCTACACCTTC. The V call is TRBV6-5, the J call TRBJ1-2, with TRBD1 matching 8 bases. Trimming at V came to 6 bases and at J to 5 bases, leaving 11 bases not matched to a gene. Germline V gene lookup returns CDR1 MNHEY and CDR2 SVGAGI. CDR3 length equals 15 residues.

With respect to this clone: One junction end disagrees with the germline gene, perhaps due to a read error. This sequence joins TRBV7-7 and TRBJ2-2; D uncertain. This CDR3 has 16 residues. The germline V gene encodes CDR1 SSHAT and CDR2 FNYEAQ (reference sequence). The CDR3 loop is CASSLGSQGNTGELFF. In DNA, the CDR3 is TGTGCTAGCAGCTTAGGAAGTCAAGGGAACACCGGGGAGCTGTTTTTT.

This clone was seen once. The chain couples TRBV4-2 to TRBJ2-6, with D possibly called TRBD1 or TRBD2 (5 bases each). CDR1 is LGHNA and CDR2 is YNFKEQ in the germline V gene. The CDR3 has 17 residues. Trimming left V 5 bases short and J 0 bases short, with 14 bases between. The CDR3: CASSSGTGPSGANVLTF. The CDR3 DNA sequence: TGTGCCAGCAGCTCCGGAACGGGACCCTCTGGGGCCAACGTCCTGACTTTC.

Comment on this clone: Distinct nucleotide sequences in the sample also encode this CDR3. The V call is TRBV18, the J call TRBJ1-1, with D tentatively TRBD1 (5 bases). Germline V gives CDR1 KGHSH, CDR2 LQKENI. CDR3 length equals 12 residues. V was shortened by 2 bases and J by 5 bases, with 6 bases between the two germline ends. The CDR3 sequence: CASSPKGTEAFF. The DNA for the CDR3 is TGTGCCAGCTCACCAAAGGGGACTGAAGCTTTCTTT.